This T cell receptor (beta chain) was sequenced during a study of a mutant IDH1 vaccine in newly diagnosed glioma. Overall study: Patients had eight vaccinations, in weeks 1, 3, 5, 7, 11, 15, 19 and 23. Investigators started vaccination 4-6 weeks after radiotherapy alone, or with temozolomide cycles. Pretreatment consisted of radiotherapy, temozolomide, or both, with most receiving both.

Time point here: week 11, during vaccination. Topical imiquimod was applied with each vaccine dose, which held 300 ug of mutant IDH1 20-mer peptide. The germline V gene has CDR1 SEHNR and CDR2 FQNEAQ (reference sequence). The CDR3 has 15 amino acids. Trimming cost V 5 bases and J 2 bases, with 12 bases left between them. A single count supports this clone. Its antigen is still unknown. TCRdb's copy holds only in-frame clones and misses some; the assay was immunoSEQ multiplex PCR. The sample includes 30,000 to 40,000 clones, about four fifths seen only once; the top ten take about 2.2%. Overall study results and limits: Alterations occurring in top peripheral T cell clonotypes seemed unrelated to pseudoprogression.

The chain links TRBV7-9 to TRBJ1-4, with D perhaps TRBD1 (5 bases). The clonotype was recovered from a man in his forties or fifties with glioma. The specimen comprised PBMCs, sampled from a glioma patient whose treatment included an IDH1 peptide vaccine. CDR3 in DNA: TGTGCCAGCAGCCCATCTGGGACTACTAATGAAAAACTGTTTTTT. It yields the protein CASSPSGTTNEKLFF.